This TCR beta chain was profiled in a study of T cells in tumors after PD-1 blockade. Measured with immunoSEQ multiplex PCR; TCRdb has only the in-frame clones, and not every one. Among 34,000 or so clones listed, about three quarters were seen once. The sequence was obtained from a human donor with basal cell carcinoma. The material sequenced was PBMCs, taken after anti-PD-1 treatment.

This CDR3 reads CATSRDTGPYGYTF. The DNA of the CDR3 is TGTGCCACCAGCAGAGATACAGGGCCCTATGGCTACACCTTC. The V call is TRBV15, the J call TRBJ1-2; D is perhaps TRBD1 (6 bases). Trimming removed 0 bases at V and 4 bases at J, with 9 bases between. This CDR3 region has 14 residues. Germline loops: CDR1 LNHNV, CDR2 YYDKDF (reference sequence).